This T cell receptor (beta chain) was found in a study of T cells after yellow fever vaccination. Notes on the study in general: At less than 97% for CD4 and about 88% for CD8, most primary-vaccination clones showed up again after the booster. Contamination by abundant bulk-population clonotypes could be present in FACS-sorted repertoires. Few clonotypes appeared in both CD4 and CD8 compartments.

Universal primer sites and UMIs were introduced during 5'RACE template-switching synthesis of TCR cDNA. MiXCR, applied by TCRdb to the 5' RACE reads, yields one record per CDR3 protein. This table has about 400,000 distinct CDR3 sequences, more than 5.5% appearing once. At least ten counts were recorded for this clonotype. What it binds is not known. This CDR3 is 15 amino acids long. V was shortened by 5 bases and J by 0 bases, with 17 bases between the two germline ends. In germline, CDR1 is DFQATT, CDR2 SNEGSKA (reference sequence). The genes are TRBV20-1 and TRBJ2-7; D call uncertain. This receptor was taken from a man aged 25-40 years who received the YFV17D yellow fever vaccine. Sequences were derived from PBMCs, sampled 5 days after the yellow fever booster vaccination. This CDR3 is CSAPLSGLSSYEQYF. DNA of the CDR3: TGCAGTGCTCCTCTCTCCGGGCTGAGCTCCTACGAGCAGTACTTC.